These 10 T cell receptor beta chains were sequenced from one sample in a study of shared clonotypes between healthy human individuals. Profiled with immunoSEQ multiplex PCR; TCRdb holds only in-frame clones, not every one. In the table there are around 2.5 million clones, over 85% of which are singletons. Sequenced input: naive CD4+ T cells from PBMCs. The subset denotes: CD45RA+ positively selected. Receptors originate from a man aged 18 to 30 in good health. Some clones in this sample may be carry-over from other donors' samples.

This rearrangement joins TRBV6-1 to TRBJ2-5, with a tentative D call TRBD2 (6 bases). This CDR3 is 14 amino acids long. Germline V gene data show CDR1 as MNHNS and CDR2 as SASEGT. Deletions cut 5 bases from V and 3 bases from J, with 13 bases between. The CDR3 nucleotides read TGTGCCAGCAGTAGCCAATGGGGGGAAGAGACCCAGTACTTC. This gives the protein CASSSQWGEETQYF.

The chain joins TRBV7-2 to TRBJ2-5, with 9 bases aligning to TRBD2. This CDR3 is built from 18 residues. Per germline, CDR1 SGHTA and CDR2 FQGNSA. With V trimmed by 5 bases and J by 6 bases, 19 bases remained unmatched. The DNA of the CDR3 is TGTGCCAGCAGCACGGGAGGGCTAGCGGGGTCCAATTATCAGACCCAGTACTTC. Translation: CASSTGGLAGSNYQTQYF.

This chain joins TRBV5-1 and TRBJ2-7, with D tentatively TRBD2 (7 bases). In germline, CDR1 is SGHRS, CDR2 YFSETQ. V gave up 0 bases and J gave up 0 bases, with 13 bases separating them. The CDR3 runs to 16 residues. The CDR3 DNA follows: TGCGCCAGCAGCTTGGCTGCGGGGGCAAGCTCCTACGAGCAGTACTTC. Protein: CASSLAAGASSYEQYF.

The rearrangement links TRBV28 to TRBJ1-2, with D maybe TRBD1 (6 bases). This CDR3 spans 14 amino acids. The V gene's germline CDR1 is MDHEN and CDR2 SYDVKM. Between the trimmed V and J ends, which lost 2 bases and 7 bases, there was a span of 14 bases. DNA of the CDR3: TGTGCCAGCAGTTTACTGGGGGGCGCGGGTGGCTACACCTTC. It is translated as CASSLLGGAGGYTF.

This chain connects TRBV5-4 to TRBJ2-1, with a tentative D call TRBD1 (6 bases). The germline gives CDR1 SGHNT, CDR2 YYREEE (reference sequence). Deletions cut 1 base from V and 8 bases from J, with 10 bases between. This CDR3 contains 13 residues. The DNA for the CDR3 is TGTGCCAGCAGCTTGAGGGGGACCGATGAGCAGTTCTTC. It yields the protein CASSLRGTDEQFF.

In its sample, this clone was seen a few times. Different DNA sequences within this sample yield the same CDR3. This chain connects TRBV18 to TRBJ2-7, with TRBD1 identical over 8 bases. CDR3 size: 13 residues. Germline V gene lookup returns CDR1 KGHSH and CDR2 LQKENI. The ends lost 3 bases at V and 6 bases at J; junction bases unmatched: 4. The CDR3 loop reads CASSPDRAGEQYF. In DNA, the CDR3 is TGTGCCAGCTCACCGGACAGGGCGGGCGAGCAGTACTTC.

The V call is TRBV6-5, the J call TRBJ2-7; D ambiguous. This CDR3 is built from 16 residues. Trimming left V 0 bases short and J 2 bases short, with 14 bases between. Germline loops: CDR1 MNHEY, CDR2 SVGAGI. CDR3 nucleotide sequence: TGTGCCAGCAGTTACTCGTCCGGACCCGCCCCCTACGAGCAGTACTTC. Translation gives CASSYSSGPAPYEQYF.

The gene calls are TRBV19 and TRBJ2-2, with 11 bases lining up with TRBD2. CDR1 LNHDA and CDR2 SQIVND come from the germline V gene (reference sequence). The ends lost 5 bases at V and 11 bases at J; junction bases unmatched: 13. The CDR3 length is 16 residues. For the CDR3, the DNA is TGTGCCAGTAGTCCTAGCGGGAGGAACCTGATCTTAGAGCTGTTTTTT. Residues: CASSPSGRNLILELFF.

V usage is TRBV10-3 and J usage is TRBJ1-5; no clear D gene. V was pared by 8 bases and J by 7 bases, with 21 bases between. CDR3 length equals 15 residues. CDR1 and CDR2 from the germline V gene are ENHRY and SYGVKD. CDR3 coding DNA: TGTGCCATCCTTTTTGTCTCCCCGTCGGGACAGCCCCAGCATTTT. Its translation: CAILFVSPSGQPQHF.

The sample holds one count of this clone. The CDR3 DNA follows: TGTGCCAGCAGTCTACGACAGCCGGAAGCTTTCTTT. Protein product: CASSLRQPEAFF. The rearrangement links TRBV28 to TRBJ1-1; a weak D match, TRBD1 (5 bases). CDR3 size: 12 residues. The V end lost 5 bases, the J end lost 8 bases, and 12 bases lay between the germline ends. Germline values: CDR1 MDHEN, CDR2 SYDVKM.